The next 16 T cell receptor beta chains were all read from a single sample in a study of TIL therapy for anti-PD-1-resistant metastatic lung cancer. This was the immunoSEQ v3 assay. Data came from immunoSEQ multiplex PCR; TCRdb stores just in-frame clones and leaves some out. The data contain 50,000 or so clones, roughly 78% of them singletons. Documented time point: pre-treatment sample, taken before nivolumab and TIL therapy. Here the sequenced sample was blood, taken at baseline. These receptors were obtained from a woman aged 30-85 years with non-small cell lung cancer.

This chain joins TRBV5-8 and TRBJ1-5; TRBD1 matches at 12 bases. With 3 bases clipped from V and 7 bases from J, the junction kept 5 bases outside the gene matches. Germline V gives CDR1 SGHTS, CDR2 YDEGEE. CDR3 length: 15 residues. The chain's CDR3 is CASSSGTGGRQPQHF. The CDR3 DNA follows: TGTGCCAGCAGCTCCGGGACAGGGGGCAGGCAGCCCCAGCATTTT. Variable domain in full (rest from reference TRBV5-8 and TRBJ1-5): EAGVTQSPTHLIKTRGQQATLRCSPISGHTSVYWYQQALGLGLQFLLWYDEGEERNRGNFPPRFSGRQFPNYSSELNVNALELEDSALYLCASSSGTGGRQPQHFGDGTRLSIL.

The J gene is TRBJ1-4, the V gene TRBV4-2; a weak D match, TRBD1 (5 bases). The germline V gene encodes CDR1 LGHNA and CDR2 YNFKEQ. The CDR3 totals 15 residues. The V end was cut by 8 bases, the J end by 8 bases, with 21 bases between. This chain's CDR3 is CASVQSIGAAEKLFF. For the CDR3, the DNA is TGTGCCAGCGTCCAATCGATAGGGGCCGCGGAAAAACTGTTTTTT.

The table lists this clone with a count of one. The genes are TRBV11-3 and TRBJ2-7; 7 nucleotides align to TRBD1. Germline CDR1 SGHNT, CDR2 YENEEA. This CDR3 is 17 amino acids long. V was clipped by 5 bases and J by 1 base; unmatched bases: 14. CDR3 protein: CASSRNTGASRSYEQYF. For the CDR3, the DNA is TGTGCCAGCAGCCGAAACACAGGGGCCTCTAGGTCCTACGAGCAGTACTTC.

The genes are TRBV4-1 and TRBJ2-1; D unclear. Trimming took 0 bases from V and 7 from J, leaving 13 bases between them. CDR3 length equals 15 residues. Per germline, CDR1 MGHRA and CDR2 YSYEKL. The CDR3 reads CASSQEAVPPNEQFF. DNA for the CDR3: TGCGCCAGCAGCCAAGAGGCGGTCCCCCCTAATGAGCAGTTCTTC.

This clone was observed a few times. The chain is built from TRBV9 and TRBJ2-3; either TRBD1 or TRBD2 may supply D (6 bases each). Germline lookup yields CDR1 SGDLS and CDR2 YYNGEE. Trimming removed 4 bases from V and 3 bases from J, with 12 bases in between. The CDR3 sequence is 14 residues long. CDR3 coding DNA: TGTGCCAGCAGCCACAAGGGGGGAACAGATACGCAGTATTTT. Its protein is CASSHKGGTDTQYF.

The chain recombines TRBV18 with TRBJ2-2; the D gene is possibly TRBD1 (6 bases). Deletions cut 6 bases from V and 6 bases from J, with 17 bases between. From germline, CDR1 is KGHSH and CDR2 LQKENI. CDR3 length: 15 residues. The CDR3 is CASSPREGGAGELFF. The CDR3 DNA sequence: TGTGCCAGCTCCCCCCGTGAAGGGGGTGCCGGGGAGCTGTTTTTT.

The genes are TRBV18 and TRBJ1-5, with 7 positions matching TRBD1. Losses at the gene ends were 1 base for V and 4 bases for J; bases not matched to a gene: 7. The CDR3 has 16 residues. CDR1 and CDR2 from the germline V gene are KGHSH and LQKENI. The CDR3 nucleotides are TGTGCCAGCTCACCACGAGGGACAGCGGAAAATCAGCCCCAGCATTTT. Protein: CASSPRGTAENQPQHF.

This clone has only a few counts. The chain has TRBV2 and TRBJ1-1, with a weak D call TRBD1 (6 bases). Germline CDR1 and CDR2: SNHLY and FYNNEI. The CDR3 has 13 amino acids. Trimming cost V 11 bases and J 3 bases, with 16 bases left between them. The CDR3 is CAGKQDSYTEAFF. The CDR3 region has the DNA TGTGCCGGCAAACAGGACAGCTACACTGAAGCTTTCTTT. Supplemented by reference TRBV2 and TRBJ1-1, the full variable domain reads EPEVTQTPSHQVTQMGQEVILRCVPISNHLYFYWYRQILGQKVEFLVSFYNNEISEKSEIFDDQFSVERPDGSNFTLKIRSTKLEDSAMYFCAGKQDSYTEAFFGQGTRLTVV.

V gene TRBV5-5 combines with J gene TRBJ1-3; D remains ambiguous. Trimming cost V 3 bases and J 3 bases, with 10 bases left between them. This CDR3 region has 14 residues. Germline V lookup: CDR1 SGHKS, CDR2 YYEKEE (reference sequence). CDR3 DNA: TGTGCCAGCAGCTGGGGAAGGGATGGAAACACCATATATTTT. Protein: CASSWGRDGNTIYF. The entire variable domain, with the rest obtained from reference TRBV5-5 and TRBJ1-3, is as follows: DAGVTQSPTHLIKTRGQQVTLRCSPISGHKSVSWYQQVLGQGPQFIFQYYEKEERGRGNFPDRFSARQFPNYSSELNVNALLLGDSALYLCASSWGRDGNTIYFGEGSWLTVV.

This rearrangement joins TRBV5-4 to TRBJ2-2; D may be TRBD2 (7 bases). This CDR3 spans 16 amino acids. Germline V gene data show CDR1 as SGHNT and CDR2 as YYREEE (reference sequence). Trimming pared 4 bases from V and 5 bases from J, leaving 18 bases between. The CDR3: CASSPRGGASTGELFF. DNA for the CDR3: TGTGCCAGCAGCCCGAGGGGGGGGGCCTCGACCGGGGAGCTGTTTTTT.

The chain has TRBV6-6 and TRBJ2-7; D is undetermined. With 6 bases removed from V and 0 bases from J, the gap between germline ends came to 18 bases. The CDR3 has 16 residues. The germline CDR1 and CDR2 sequences are MNHNY and SVGAGI (reference sequence). In DNA form, the CDR3 reads TGTGCCAGCAGCCGCCTTACGGCGGTGATCTCCTACGAGCAGTACTTC. It codes for CASSRLTAVISYEQYF.

The V call is TRBV2, the J call TRBJ1-5; D gene ambiguous. The germline V gene encodes CDR1 SNHLY and CDR2 FYNNEI. The CDR3 extends over 14 amino acids. Deletions cut 5 bases from V and 0 bases from J, with 8 bases between. CDR3 sequence: CASSPTYSNQPQHF. The CDR3 region has the DNA TGTGCCAGCAGTCCGACTTATAGCAATCAGCCCCAGCATTTT.

This chain connects TRBV9 to TRBJ2-1; D gene unclear. CDR3 length: 15 amino acids. Trimming removed 2 bases from V and 0 bases from J, with 9 bases in between. Germline V gene lookup returns CDR1 SGDLS and CDR2 YYNGEE. In DNA form, the CDR3 reads TGTGCCAGCAGCGTGACGCTGAGCTCCTACAATGAGCAGTTCTTC. It codes for CASSVTLSSYNEQFF.

The J gene is TRBJ1-3, the V gene TRBV5-4; 8 bases align to TRBD1. The V gene's germline CDR1 is SGHNT and CDR2 YYREEE (reference sequence). V trimming: 0 bases; J trimming: 4 bases; junction bases outside the gene matches: 3. The CDR3 is 15 amino acids. Written as DNA, the CDR3 is TGTGCCAGCAGCTTGGACAGGGGGACAGGAAACACCATATATTTT. Amino acid sequence: CASSLDRGTGNTIYF.

This clone was detected only a few times. The chain couples TRBV6-1 to TRBJ1-5; TRBD1 is a possible D gene (5 bases). V shed 7 bases and J shed 7 bases, with 8 bases lying between them. Per the germline V gene, CDR1 is MNHNS and CDR2 is SASEGT. This CDR3 has 11 amino acids. In nucleotides, the CDR3 is TGTGCCAGCAAGTGGGGGCAGCCCCAGCATTTT. Translation: CASKWGQPQHF.

The chain uses TRBV4-3 and TRBJ2-2; TRBD2 might be the D (6 bases). V was shortened by 3 bases and J by 7 bases, with 12 bases between the two germline ends. This CDR3 is 14 amino acids long. Germline V gene data show CDR1 as LGHNA and CDR2 as YSLEER. CDR3 protein: CASSHSGGVGELFF. The CDR3 bases are TGCGCCAGCAGCCATAGCGGCGGGGTCGGGGAGCTGTTTTTT.